What follows is one T cell receptor beta chain and its context. This CDR3 is 15 amino acids long. Germline V gene sequence: CDR1 MDHEN, CDR2 SYDVKM. V dropped 6 bases and J dropped 8; count of bases not matched to a gene: 12. Seattle cases were enrolled at active infection and followed longitudinally. As originally analysed: From reference gene primer amplification, estimates of nucleated cell counts were derived. Only in-frame clones appear in the TCRdb table, and some are missing; sequencing was by immunoSEQ multiplex PCR. V, J and clone size are those of that table, while D and trimming were read from the DNA. The sample shows 330,000 or so clones, approximately 86% of them seen only once. This specimen comes from a study of blood T cell repertoires in COVID-19.

V usage is TRBV28 and J usage is TRBJ1-4; TRBD1 aligns across 7 bases. The receptor comes from a man aged 25-45 years with COVID-19, enrolled during active disease. The sequenced material came from peripheral blood. The CDR3 DNA follows: TGTGCCAGCAGCGACAAAGGACAGGTCACCGAAAAACTGTTTTTT. Translated, it gives CASSDKGQVTEKLFF.